This T cell receptor (beta chain) was found in a study of tumor-infiltrating lymphocytes in primary liver carcinoma. Germline CDR1 is SGHAT and CDR2 is FQNNGV. The CDR3 totals 13 residues, both ends included. With respect to this clonotype: Since the CDR3 does not end with the conserved phenylalanine or tryptophan, this likely comes from a read error. The limits of the CDR3 on the DNA are not certain, so only TCRdb's listed CDR3 is given.

Total RNA and DNA came together from approximately 20-30 mg of bulk tissue without cell sorting. Starting from about 0.5 ug of total RNA, TCR beta cDNA was produced with a primer in the constant region. Libraries for TCR beta were built through three nested multiplex PCR rounds, which together made up a slightly modified ARM-PCR procedure. TRBV1-TRBV30 forward primers paired with a C-beta reverse primer were used in the first two PCR rounds, which ran roughly 11 cycles each. TCRdb re-analysed the multiplex PCR reads in MiXCR, keeping a single row per CDR3 protein. This table holds approximately 23,000 distinct CDR3 sequences, around 82% found once.

The chain combines TRBV11-2 with TRBJ2-7; TRBD2, as called in the table, went unchecked against the DNA. The origin of this receptor is a woman under 40 with primary liver carcinoma and hepatitis B virus infection. Source material: liver tumor tissue from sampling region 2. Sample subset: tumor region T2, inferior pole. The CDR3 here is CASSLPAGYEQYL.